This TCR beta chain was profiled in a study of tumor-infiltrating lymphocytes in primary liver carcinoma. Germline DNA was also extracted, and blood RNA was taken from unsorted whole blood. CDR1 is MNHEY and CDR2 is SVGAGI in the germline V gene. CDR3 size: 15 residues. The trim removed 6 bases at V and 3 bases at J, leaving 9 bases unmatched. From about 490 ng of total RNA, TCR beta-specific cDNA was reverse-transcribed using a constant-region primer. Employing slightly modified ARM-PCR, three nested multiplex PCR rounds were run, and these gave rise to the TCR beta libraries. Rounds one and two of PCR, each of 10 cycles, were primed with TRBV1-TRBV30 forward primers and a C-beta reverse primer. TCRdb independently ran MiXCR on the multiplex PCR reads; one entry per CDR3 protein. The profile shows 320,000 or so distinct CDR3 sequences, 65% of them singletons.

Specimen: peripheral blood. The V call is TRBV6-5, the J call TRBJ2-5; TRBD1 agrees at 8 bases. The clonotype was recovered from a man aged 35-49 years with primary liver carcinoma and hepatitis B virus infection. In nucleotides, the CDR3 is TGTGCCAGCAGCGGGACAGGTGCATGTGAAGAGACCCAGTACTTC. It yields the protein CASSGTGACEETQYF.